This TCR beta chain was recovered during a study of blood T cells in healthy people across ages (dated by TCRdb to the mid-2010s). For the wider study: In model experiments, template switching captured roughly one uniquely barcoded TCR beta cDNA molecule for every two T cells. To track age-related changes in TCR beta repertoire diversity, the study relied on deep sequencing normalized with unique cDNA molecular identifiers. The donors were divided into four age groups: young (average about 16 years), middle-aged (under 40), aged (about 60) and long-lived (around 87). To avoid experimental bias, donors of different ages were distributed randomly across sequencing lanes. Two additional independent replicas of 1 million unique cDNA reads from the same blood draw were analyzed for two donors (one aged 18 to 29 and one aged 80 or older). Study-wide conclusions, independent of this receptor: The percentage of naive T cells measured by flow cytometry correlated strongly with observed TCR beta diversity. Estimates of total diversity based on one million sequenced T cells were regarded as lower bounds and as underestimates. Because donor CMV infection status was unknown, age-related changes in expanded clonotypes were potentially confounded. Compared with the aged group, the long-lived group had more naive CD4+ T cells, fewer expanded clones and increased TCR diversity, suggesting age selection. Since profiling was done on bulk unsorted PBMCs, naive and antigen-experienced compartments could not be conclusively compared. Observed TCR beta diversity per million T cells fell roughly linearly with age, and a significant reduction was already apparent by age around 44.

The donors were 40 or so Caucasian individuals from Russia, aged roughly 6 to 100 years, who were systemically healthy. Each donor gave about 10 milliliters of peripheral blood, drawn into EDTA-treated Vacutainer tubes. Ficoll-Paque density-gradient centrifugation was used to isolate PBMCs, with at least 6.5 million per sample. Trizol reagent was used to extract total RNA from the PBMCs, yielding at least 6 micrograms per sample. The percentages of naive CD45RAhigh/CD27high T cells were determined by flow cytometry on a PBMC aliquot from every donor. This clonotype was detected ten times or more. It has no known antigen specificity. It has no much larger one-base neighbor in the sample; base qualities were not kept. The library relied on 5' RACE. The sequencer listed for this sample is Illumina HiSeq 2500. A second PCR of roughly 7 to 12 cycles was run with a J-beta primer mix and a sample-barcoded 5' primer. A unique molecular identifier was introduced onto each TCR beta cDNA molecule by a template-switch 5' adaptor carrying 12 random nucleotides. Each sample yielded at least 3 million CDR3-containing paired-end reads. First-strand cDNA was synthesized from all RNA with the Mint cDNA synthesis kit, primed by a TRBC-specific oligonucleotide. Following uracil-DNA glycosylase treatment, all cDNA underwent a first 18-cycle PCR with the universal primers M1SS and BC2_uni_R. As for the authors' bioinformatics: Each sample was normalized by randomly selecting 1 million high-quality reads, each carrying a distinct molecular identifier. Reads sharing molecular identifiers were discarded rather than binned into consensus sequences. MiTCR, set to a Q25 quality threshold and the strictest error-elimination algorithm, was used for CDR3 identification, clonotype clustering and error correction. A nonparametric unseen species model using Euler transformation provided a lower-bound estimate of total TCR beta diversity. TCRdb reworked the public reads: Q25 trimming with fastp, MiXCR clone assembly, productive beta chains retained. Entries that share a CDR3 protein sequence are merged under the most common genes and DNA. For this entry, the V and J calls and clone size follow TCRdb and not the study's own pipeline. The sample profile shows 600,000 or so distinct CDR3 sequences; approximately 30% of them were found once. The ten largest clonotypes hold around a sixth of the sample.

The sample comprised blood. The receptor's source is a woman older than 75 in good health.

The nucleotides are TGTGCCAGCAGTTTCGGGGGGGCTTCCTACAATGAGCAGTTCTTC. It codes for CASSFGGASYNEQFF. This chain joins TRBV12-3 or TRBV12-4 to TRBJ2-1; the central 8 bases match TRBD2. The CDR3 has 15 amino acids, counting the end cysteine and phenylalanine. The CDR3 DNA has 45 bases and is translated from base 1. The germline V and J ends show losses of 3 bases and 1 base respectively, and no gene match explains 2 bases of the junction.